One and the same sample provided the 14 T cell receptor beta chains below, sequenced in a study of CD8+ T cells in alopecia areata. cDNA prepared by RNA extraction and subsequent reverse transcription served as the template for sequencing. Clones were sequenced by immunoSEQ multiplex PCR, and TCRdb holds only the in-frame ones, with some missing. This sample has about 150,000 clones, with less than 65% found just once. Material for sequencing was CD8+ T cells sorted from blood. All receptors come from a human donor in good health.

This sequence joins TRBV29-1 and TRBJ2-2; D not resolved. CDR3 length: 12 residues. CDR1 SQVTM and CDR2 ANQGSEA come from the germline V gene. V lost 4 bases and J 4 bases, leaving 7 bases between the germline ends. The CDR3 DNA reads as TGCAGCGTTGTAAAGGGCACCGGGGAGCTGTTTTTT. It codes for CSVVKGTGELFF.

The CDR3 here is CASSASYNEQFF. The CDR3 DNA sequence: TGTGCCAGCAGTGCCAGTTACAATGAGCAGTTCTTC. The rearrangement links TRBV6-1 to TRBJ2-1, with D unresolved. Germline CDR1 reads MNHNS; CDR2 reads SASEGT. The CDR3 consists of 12 residues. V dropped 4 bases and J dropped 4 bases, with 5 bases sitting between them.

This clone occurred a few times. V and J are TRBV15 and TRBJ2-7; D may be TRBD1 or TRBD2 (5 bases each). The CDR3 runs 15 residues. Germline CDR1 LNHNV, CDR2 YYDKDF (reference sequence). V was clipped by 0 bases and J by 5 bases, with 14 bases between them. The CDR3 region has the DNA TGTGCCACCAGCAGAGATATGGGGGTCGGTAACGAGCAGTACTTC. This codes for CATSRDMGVGNEQYF.

The genes are TRBV19 and TRBJ2-5; D perhaps matches TRBD1 (6 bases). Trimming pared 2 bases from V and 2 bases from J, leaving 12 bases between. This CDR3 has 15 residues. The germline V gene has CDR1 LNHDA and CDR2 SQIVND (reference sequence). For the CDR3, the DNA is TGTGCCAGTAGTATACATAAAGGACAGCAAGAGACCCAGTACTTC. Translated: CASSIHKGQQETQYF.

The J gene is TRBJ2-7, the V gene TRBV27; D uncertain. Germline loops: CDR1 MNHEY, CDR2 SMNVEV (reference sequence). V gave up 1 base and J gave up 6 bases, with 4 bases separating them. CDR3 size: 11 residues. CDR3 sequence reads: CASSLFGEQYF. As DNA, the CDR3 is TGTGCCAGCAGTTTATTTGGCGAGCAGTACTTC.

The rearrangement uses TRBV19 and TRBJ2-5; D is possibly TRBD2 (5 bases). V lost 5 bases, J lost 4 bases, and 17 bases lay in between. The CDR3 spans 15 residues. Germline lookup yields CDR1 LNHDA and CDR2 SQIVND (reference sequence). CDR3 amino acids: CASSFGGAPTETQYF. The DNA of the CDR3 is TGTGCCAGTAGTTTCGGAGGAGCCCCAACAGAGACCCAGTACTTC.

This chain joins TRBV29-1 and TRBJ2-5, with 12 positions matching TRBD2. The V segment lost 2 bases and the J segment 4 bases; nucleotides outside the gene matches: 8. Looked up from germline, CDR1 is SQVTM and CDR2 is ANQGSEA. The CDR3 spans 16 residues. The CDR3 DNA sequence: TGCAGCGTTGAATATGTAGGACTAGCGGGACGAGAGACCCAGTACTTC. This codes for CSVEYVGLAGRETQYF.

This clone was recorded a few times. The chain uses TRBV2 and TRBJ2-1; no firm D call. CDR3 length: 10 residues. CDR1 is SNHLY and CDR2 is FYNNEI in the germline V gene. V dropped 7 bases and J dropped 7 bases, with 5 bases sitting between them. The CDR3 region is CASISNEQFF. The DNA of the CDR3 is TGTGCCAGCATATCGAATGAGCAGTTCTTC.

The CDR3 loop reads CSAVTTSGTYNEQFF. CDR3 in DNA: TGCAGCGCCGTCACTACTAGCGGGACCTACAATGAGCAGTTCTTC. The chain is built from TRBV29-1 and TRBJ2-1, with TRBD2 identical over 10 bases. CDR1 and CDR2 from the germline V gene are SQVTM and ANQGSEA. The V segment lost 7 bases and the J segment 2 bases; nucleotides outside the gene matches: 8. The CDR3 sequence is 15 residues long.

The rearrangement uses TRBV4-1 and TRBJ1-5, with D possibly TRBD1 on 5 matching bases. This CDR3 contains 16 residues. Germline V gives CDR1 MGHRA, CDR2 YSYEKL. Trimming stripped 4 bases from V and 7 bases from J, with 20 bases between. CDR3 loop: CASSLRALFSGQPQHF. The CDR3 bases are TGCGCCAGCAGCCTCAGGGCCCTCTTCTCAGGACAGCCCCAGCATTTT.

The chain employs TRBV19 and TRBJ2-1; D is undetermined. Trimming removed 2 bases at V and 1 base at J, with 6 bases between. The CDR3 consists of 14 residues. Germline CDR1 LNHDA, CDR2 SQIVND (reference sequence). DNA for the CDR3: TGTGCCAGTAGTATAACCTATTCCTACAATGAGCAGTTCTTC. It encodes CASSITYSYNEQFF.

This clone was seen only a few times. The rearrangement uses TRBV5-1 and TRBJ2-2; no reliable D call. The CDR3 spans 11 residues. Germline CDR1 reads SGHRS; CDR2 reads YFSETQ. Trimming removed 4 bases from V and 6 bases from J, with 4 bases in between. DNA for the CDR3: TGCGCCAGCAGCAGTTCCGGGGAGCTGTTTTTT. Translating it yields CASSSSGELFF.

A word on this clone: Sequence at one end of the junction differs from germline and may be a read error. The J gene is TRBJ2-5, the V gene TRBV27; 9 nucleotides line up with TRBD1. This CDR3 spans 15 amino acids. Per germline, CDR1 MNHEY and CDR2 SMNVEV (reference sequence). The CDR3 sequence: CATSTGTGFWETQYF. DNA of the CDR3: TGTGCCACCAGTACCGGGACAGGGTTTTGGGAGACCCAGTACTTC.

The chain is built from TRBV29-1 and TRBJ1-1, with D unclear. This CDR3 comprises 16 residues. Trimming cost V 3 bases and J 1 base, with 18 bases left between them. CDR1 is SQVTM, CDR2 ANQGSEA, per germline. CDR3 DNA sequence: TGCAGCGTTGAGGGAAGGGCCCGTCCCAAGAACACTGAAGCTTTCTTT. It specifies CSVEGRARPKNTEAFF.